A single sample is the source of the 12 T cell receptor beta chains below, sequenced in a study of cytomegalovirus exposure and HLA in healthy donors. 60 Vbeta and 13 Jbeta primers were used in PCR. The repertoire was sequenced with immunoSEQ multiplex PCR; TCRdb's copy has only in-frame clones and lacks some. In total, the table holds 50,000 to 55,000 clones. The sequenced sample consisted of PBMCs. All receptors come from a woman aged 60-70 years in good health and CMV-seropositive.

The chain links TRBV27 to TRBJ1-2; D unresolved. V lost 3 bases and J 2 bases, leaving 7 bases between the germline ends. This CDR3 has 13 amino acids. Germline CDR1 reads MNHEY; CDR2 reads SMNVEV (reference sequence). This CDR3 reads CASSFGTNYGYTF. The CDR3 coding sequence is TGTGCCAGCAGTTTTGGCACAAACTATGGCTACACCTTC.

This chain joins TRBV5-3 and TRBJ1-2; TRBD1 aligns across 8 bases. TRBV5-3 is sorted into the ORF group, with uncertain function. The length of the CDR3 is 15 residues. J gave up 2 bases and V 4 bases, and 7 bases lay outside the gene matches. The CDR3 reads CARSLRDRTNYGYTF. The CDR3 bases are TGTGCCAGAAGCCTCCGGGACAGGACCAACTATGGCTACACCTTC.

This chain links TRBV6-5 with TRBJ2-7; tentative D call: TRBD2 (5 bases). This CDR3 has 14 amino acids. CDR1 is MNHEY and CDR2 is SVGAGI in the germline V gene. Trimming removed 6 bases at V and 5 bases at J, with 17 bases between. The CDR3 nucleotides read TGTGCCAGCAGGGGAGCCTCGAGGGCCCACGAGCAGTACTTC. This gives the protein CASRGASRAHEQYF.

CDR3 bases: TGTGCCAGCAGTGACGGGACAGGGAATTCACCCCTCCACTTT. Its protein is CASSDGTGNSPLHF. The J gene is TRBJ1-6, the V gene TRBV6-4, with 9 bases that match TRBD1. Germline CDR1 is MRHNA and CDR2 is SNTAGT. V lost 2 bases, J lost 7 bases, and 0 bases stayed unmatched. The CDR3 covers 14 residues.

In regard to this clone: Within the sample, other DNA sequences also encode this same CDR3. The J gene is TRBJ2-7, the V gene TRBV5-1; D remains unclear. V was cut by 6 bases and J by 3 bases, with 16 bases left in between. This CDR3 region has 14 residues. Germline loops: CDR1 SGHRS, CDR2 YFSETQ. The CDR3 sequence: CASNRHTQDYEQYF. As DNA, the CDR3 is TGCGCCAGCAACCGACACACCCAGGACTACGAGCAGTACTTC.

This chain joins TRBV5-1 and TRBJ2-3, with no clear D. Trimming removed 0 bases from V and 4 bases from J, with 3 bases in between. The CDR3 sequence is 12 residues long. Looked up from germline, CDR1 is SGHRS and CDR2 is YFSETQ. The CDR3 is CASSLGADTQYF. Here the CDR3 DNA reads TGCGCCAGCAGCTTGGGCGCAGATACGCAGTATTTT.

CDR3 residues: CASSKDRAPPSADTQYF. CDR3 DNA sequence: TGTGCCAGTTCTAAGGACAGGGCTCCACCTTCTGCCGATACGCAGTATTTT. The chain joins TRBV19 to TRBJ2-3; TRBD1 matches at 8 bases. Germline loops: CDR1 LNHDA, CDR2 SQIVND (reference sequence). The CDR3 length is 17 residues. V dropped 8 bases and J dropped 6; count of bases not matched to a gene: 19. The full variable domain, completed using reference TRBV19 and TRBJ2-3, is DGGITQSPKYLFRKEGQNVTLSCEQNLNHDAMYWYRQDPGQGLRLIYYSQIVNDFQKGDIAEGYSVSREKKESFPLTVTSAQKNPTAFYLCASSKDRAPPSADTQYFGPGTRLTVL.

This chain joins TRBV7-9 and TRBJ1-1, with TRBD1 matching over 7 bases. CDR3 length: 14 residues. CDR1 and CDR2 from the germline V gene are SEHNR and FQNEAQ (reference sequence). With 4 bases clipped from V and 1 base from J, the junction kept 3 bases outside the gene matches. CDR3 protein: CASSSGQANTEAFF. The CDR3 DNA follows: TGTGCCAGCAGCTCCGGACAGGCGAACACTGAAGCTTTCTTT.

CDR3 in amino acids: CASSLVHSNQPQHF. The CDR3 nucleotides are TGTGCCAGCAGCTTGGTACATAGCAATCAGCCCCAGCATTTT. The chain couples TRBV7-2 to TRBJ1-5; D not resolved. V shed 3 bases and J shed 0 bases, with 6 bases lying between them. The length of the CDR3 is 14 residues. CDR1 is SGHTA, CDR2 FQGNSA, per germline.

The chain has TRBV19 and TRBJ2-3; no reliable D call. V lost 4 bases to trimming and J lost 1 base, with 9 bases between them. This CDR3 has 14 residues. CDR1 is LNHDA, CDR2 SQIVND, per germline (reference sequence). CDR3 sequence: CASSTTGGTDTQYF. DNA for the CDR3: TGTGCCAGTAGTACGACCGGAGGCACAGATACGCAGTATTTT.

CDR3 coding DNA: TGTGCCAGCAGTCGGGAACGCACAGATACGCAGTATTTT. Translated: CASSRERTDTQYF. The rearrangement joins TRBV6-4 to TRBJ2-3, with D perhaps TRBD2 (5 bases). The CDR3 totals 13 residues. The V end lost 5 bases, the J end lost 1 base, and 7 bases lay between the germline ends. Germline V lookup: CDR1 MRHNA, CDR2 SNTAGT.

The chain employs TRBV19 and TRBJ1-4; 7 bases match TRBD1. V lost 6 bases, J lost 3 bases, and 10 bases stayed unmatched. The CDR3 runs to 16 residues. Germline V lookup: CDR1 LNHDA, CDR2 SQIVND (reference sequence). CDR3 nucleotides: TGTGCCAGTAGCCACAGACAGGGCTTGGCTAATGAAAAACTGTTTTTT. Its translation is CASSHRQGLANEKLFF.